This TCR beta chain is drawn from a study of T cells in localized non-small cell lung cancer. The repertoire was sequenced with immunoSEQ multiplex PCR; TCRdb's copy has only in-frame clones and lacks some. Of about 59,000 clones in the sample, around 90% were seen once. Findings of the study overall: Median around 60 top-100 tumor clones were shared with paired adjacent lung. A raised T cell density in blood coincided with lengthier overall survival.

The CDR3 runs to 12 residues. The V end was cut by 5 bases, the J end by 3 bases, with 8 bases between. Germline assignment: CDR1 SGHRS and CDR2 YFSETQ. About this clone itself: Its antigen is not identified.

This sample comprised peripheral blood, obtained before any cancer treatment. This rearrangement joins TRBV5-1 to TRBJ1-2; no definite D call. The source is a man aged 40-75 years with stage I squamous cell lung carcinoma. This chain's CDR3 is CASSGSDYGYTF. Written as DNA, the CDR3 is TGCGCCAGCAGTGGGTCAGACTATGGCTACACCTTC.